This paragraph covers one T cell receptor (beta chain) sequence. Its antigen specificity is not known. No much larger clonotype is one base removed from it; base qualities were not supplied. This sample was taken from a study of T cell responses to AZD1222 COVID-19 vaccine (dated by TCRdb to the early 2020s). The study in broad terms: Because spike-specific TCR depth and breadth did not differ between the two schedules, AZD1222 recipients who got a second dose at roughly 4 weeks were pooled with those who got a second dose at roughly 12 weeks. A total of 230 to 250 trial participants underwent TCR sequencing, of whom under 220 had received two doses of AZD1222 and approximately 26 had received two doses of the MenACWY control vaccine. Enrollment into the trials was organized by age into subgroups of 18-55, 56-69 and 70-plus years, and those subgroups contained approximately 150, 30 and 60 TCR-sequenced participants, respectively. The investigation overall reported the following: Participants were mostly white British, with more females than males. The authors suggested clonal diversity may have been underestimated. Reportedly, almost half of the unique spike-specific TCRs recognized epitopes lying outside the regions that are mutated in the B.1.351 and B.1.1.7 variants. Conclusions about previously exposed vaccinees are limited, since just six AZD1222 recipients were seropositive for SARS-CoV-2 at baseline. In the small 56-69-year group, the increase in depth fell short of significance, most likely because of low power. Vaccine-associated CD4 TCRs spanned the whole spike protein, with dominant responses in regions 160-218 and 743-854. Because no day 14 peak-response samples were available, the repertoires could be characterized only after the peak T cell response. After two AZD1222 doses, both the breadth and the depth of spike-specific TCRs were significantly higher than at day 0 and than in MenACWY recipients.

The time point label corresponds to: baseline before first vaccination. Samples from vaccinated people were obtained from the UK trials COV001 and COV002, which included a single-blind randomized controlled phase 2/3 trial of AZD1222 (ChAdOx1 nCoV-19) in healthy adults. Trial participant PBMC samples were collected at day 0 and day 28 after the second dose for TCRbeta chain sequencing. The CDR3 regions of human TCRbeta chains were analyzed by immunosequencing. The study's processing was this. TCRs in the repertoires were matched against a reference library of SARS-CoV-2-specific TCRs that had been generated with the MIRA antigen-specificity platform. Breadth was defined as the fraction of unique TCRs that were SARS-CoV-2-associated. Depth was defined as the fraction of total T cells that were SARS-CoV-2-associated. Using the MIRA data, each spike-specific TCR was assigned both to the spike region to which the TCR was reactive and to a CD4 or CD8 class. Log10-transformed breadth and depth values were compared by one-way ANOVA with Sidak's multiple comparisons tests. TCRdb holds this immuneACCESS table with in-frame rearrangements only. Some clones are missing; in checked studies, unresolved V genes explain under half, and the rest has no known cause. V, J and clone size are taken as reported in that table, and D and trimming were inferred from the DNA itself. A total of roughly 100,000 clones appear in this sample, around nine tenths of them only once. Together, the top ten hold around 2.3% of the sample.

From a lookup of the germline V gene (reference sequence), CDR1 and CDR2 are LNHDA and SQIVND. The cysteine opens and the phenylalanine closes a CDR3 of 14 amino acids. Only the CDR3 DNA is retained, 42 bases long and in frame from the first base. From V the trimming removes 6 bases and from J it removes 4 bases, while the gene matches leave 8 bases of the junction unaccounted for. The receptor comes from an adult in good health. This specimen consisted of peripheral blood, obtained on day 0 of AZD1222 vaccination. The V and J genes are TRBV19 and TRBJ1-2; 7 central nucleotides agree with TRBD1. The nucleotide sequence reads as follows: TGTGCCAGTAGAATCCGGGACAGAGCCTATGGCTACACCTTC. It translates to CASRIRDRAYGYTF.